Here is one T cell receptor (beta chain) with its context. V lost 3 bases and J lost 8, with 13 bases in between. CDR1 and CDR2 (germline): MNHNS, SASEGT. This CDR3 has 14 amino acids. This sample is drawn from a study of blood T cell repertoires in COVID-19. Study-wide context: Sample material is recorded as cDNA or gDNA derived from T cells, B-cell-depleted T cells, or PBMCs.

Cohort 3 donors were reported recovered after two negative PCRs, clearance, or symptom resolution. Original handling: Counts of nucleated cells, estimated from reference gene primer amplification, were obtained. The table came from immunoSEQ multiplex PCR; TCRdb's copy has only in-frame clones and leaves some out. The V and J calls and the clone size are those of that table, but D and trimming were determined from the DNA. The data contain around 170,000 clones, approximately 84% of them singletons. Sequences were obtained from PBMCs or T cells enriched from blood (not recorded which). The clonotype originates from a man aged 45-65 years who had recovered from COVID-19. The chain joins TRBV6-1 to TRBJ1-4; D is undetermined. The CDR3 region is CASSETVAREKLFF. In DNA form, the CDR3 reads TGTGCCAGCAGTGAGACTGTCGCGAGGGAAAAACTGTTTTTT.